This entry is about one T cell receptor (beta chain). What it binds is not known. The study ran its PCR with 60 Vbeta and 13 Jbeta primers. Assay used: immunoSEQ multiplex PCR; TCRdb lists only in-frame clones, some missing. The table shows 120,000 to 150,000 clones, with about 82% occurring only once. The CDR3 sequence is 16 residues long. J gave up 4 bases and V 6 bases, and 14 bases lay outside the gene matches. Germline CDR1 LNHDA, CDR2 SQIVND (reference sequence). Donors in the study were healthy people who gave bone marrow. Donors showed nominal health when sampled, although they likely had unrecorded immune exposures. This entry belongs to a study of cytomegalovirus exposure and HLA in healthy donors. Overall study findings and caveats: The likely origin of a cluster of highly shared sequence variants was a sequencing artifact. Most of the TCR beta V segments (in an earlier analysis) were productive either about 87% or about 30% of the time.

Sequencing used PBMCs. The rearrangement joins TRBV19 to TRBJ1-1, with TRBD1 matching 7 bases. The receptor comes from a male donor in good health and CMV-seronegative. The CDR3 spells CASSLPTGARGTEAFF. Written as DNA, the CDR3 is TGTGCCAGTAGCCTTCCTACAGGGGCGCGGGGCACTGAAGCTTTCTTT.